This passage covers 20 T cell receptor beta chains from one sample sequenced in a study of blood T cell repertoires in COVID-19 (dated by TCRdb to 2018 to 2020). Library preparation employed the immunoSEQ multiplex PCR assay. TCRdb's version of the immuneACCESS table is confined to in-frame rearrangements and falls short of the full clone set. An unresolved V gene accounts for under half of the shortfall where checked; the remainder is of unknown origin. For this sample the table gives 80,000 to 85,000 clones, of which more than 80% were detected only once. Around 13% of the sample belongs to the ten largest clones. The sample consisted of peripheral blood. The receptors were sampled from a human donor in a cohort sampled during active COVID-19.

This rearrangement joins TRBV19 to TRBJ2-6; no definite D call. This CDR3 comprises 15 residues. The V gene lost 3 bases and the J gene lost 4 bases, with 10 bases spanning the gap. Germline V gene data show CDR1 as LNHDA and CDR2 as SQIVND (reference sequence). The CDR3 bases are TGTGCCAGTAGTATTTTGGGCTCCGGGGCCAACGTCCTGACTTTC. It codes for CASSILGSGANVLTF.

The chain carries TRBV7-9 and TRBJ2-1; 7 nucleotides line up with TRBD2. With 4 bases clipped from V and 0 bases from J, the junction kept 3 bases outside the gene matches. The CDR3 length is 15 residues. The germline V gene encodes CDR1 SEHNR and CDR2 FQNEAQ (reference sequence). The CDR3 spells CASSWAGDSYNEQFF. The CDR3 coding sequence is TGTGCCAGCAGCTGGGCGGGGGACTCCTACAATGAGCAGTTCTTC. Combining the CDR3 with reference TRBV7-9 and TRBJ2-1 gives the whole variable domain DTGVSQNPRHKITKRGQNVTFRCDPISEHNRLYWYRQTLGQGPEFLTYFQNEAQLEKSRLLSDRFSAERPKGSFSTLEIQRTEQGDSAMYLCASSWAGDSYNEQFFGPGTRLTVL.

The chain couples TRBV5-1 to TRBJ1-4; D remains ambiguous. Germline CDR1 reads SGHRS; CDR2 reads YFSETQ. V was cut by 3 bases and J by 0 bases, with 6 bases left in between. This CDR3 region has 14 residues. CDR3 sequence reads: CASSSDSTNEKLFF. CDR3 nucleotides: TGCGCCAGCAGCTCAGATTCAACTAATGAAAAACTGTTTTTT.

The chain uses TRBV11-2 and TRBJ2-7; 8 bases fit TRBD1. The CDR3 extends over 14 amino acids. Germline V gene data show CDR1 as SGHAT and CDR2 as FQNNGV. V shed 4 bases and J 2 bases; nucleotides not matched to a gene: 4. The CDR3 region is CASSYGTGTYEQYF. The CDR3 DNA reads TGTGCCAGCAGCTACGGGACAGGTACCTACGAGCAGTACTTC.

The CDR3 loop is CASSLEGQGRQPQHF. The CDR3 coding sequence is TGTGCCAGCAGCTTAGAGGGACAGGGGCGTCAGCCCCAGCATTTT. The chain employs TRBV7-9 and TRBJ1-5; 10 bases map to TRBD1. V lost 1 base, J lost 6 bases, and 3 bases stayed unmatched. This CDR3 region has 15 residues. Germline V lookup: CDR1 SEHNR, CDR2 FQNEAQ (reference sequence).

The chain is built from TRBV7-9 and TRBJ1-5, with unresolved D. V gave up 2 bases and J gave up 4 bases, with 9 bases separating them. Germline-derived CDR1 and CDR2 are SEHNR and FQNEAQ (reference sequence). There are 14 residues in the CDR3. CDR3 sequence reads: CASSLSPTNQPQHF. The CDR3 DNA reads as TGTGCCAGCAGCTTATCGCCTACTAATCAGCCCCAGCATTTT.

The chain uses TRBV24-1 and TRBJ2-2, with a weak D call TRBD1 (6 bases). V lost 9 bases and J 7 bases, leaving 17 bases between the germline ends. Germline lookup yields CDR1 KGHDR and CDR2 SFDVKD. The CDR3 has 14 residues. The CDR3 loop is CATSEQGLIGELFF. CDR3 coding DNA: TGTGCCACCTCCGAGCAGGGGCTTATCGGGGAGCTGTTTTTT.

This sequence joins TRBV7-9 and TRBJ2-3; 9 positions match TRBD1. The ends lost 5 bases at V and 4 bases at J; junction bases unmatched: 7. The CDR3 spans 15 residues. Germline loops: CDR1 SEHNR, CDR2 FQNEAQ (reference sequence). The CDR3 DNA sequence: TGTGCCAGCAGCCTGAGGACAGGGGCTGCAGATACGCAGTATTTT. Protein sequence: CASSLRTGAADTQYF.

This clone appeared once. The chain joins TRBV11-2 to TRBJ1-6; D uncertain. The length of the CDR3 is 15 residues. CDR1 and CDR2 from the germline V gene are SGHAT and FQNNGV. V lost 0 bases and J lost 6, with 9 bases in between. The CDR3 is CASSLEPSANSPLHF. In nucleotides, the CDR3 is TGTGCCAGCAGCTTAGAACCGAGCGCTAATTCACCCCTCCACTTT. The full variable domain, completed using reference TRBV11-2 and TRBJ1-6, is EAGVAQSPRYKIIEKRQSVAFWCNPISGHATLYWYQQILGQGPKLLIQFQNNGVVDDSQLPKDRFSAERLKGVDSTLKIQPAKLEDSAVYLCASSLEPSANSPLHFGNGTRLTVT.

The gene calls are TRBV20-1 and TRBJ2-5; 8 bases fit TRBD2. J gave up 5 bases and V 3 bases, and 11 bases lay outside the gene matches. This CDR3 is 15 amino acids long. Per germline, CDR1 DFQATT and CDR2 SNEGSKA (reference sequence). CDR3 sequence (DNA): TGCAGTGCTAGTGGCTTAGCGGGGAAGAGGGAGACCCAGTACTTC. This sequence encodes CSASGLAGKRETQYF.

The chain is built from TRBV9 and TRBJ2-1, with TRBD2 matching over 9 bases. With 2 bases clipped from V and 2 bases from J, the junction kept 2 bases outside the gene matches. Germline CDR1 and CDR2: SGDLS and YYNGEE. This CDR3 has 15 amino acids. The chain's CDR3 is CASSVSGGTYNEQFF. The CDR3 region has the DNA TGTGCCAGCAGCGTTAGCGGGGGTACCTACAATGAGCAGTTCTTC.

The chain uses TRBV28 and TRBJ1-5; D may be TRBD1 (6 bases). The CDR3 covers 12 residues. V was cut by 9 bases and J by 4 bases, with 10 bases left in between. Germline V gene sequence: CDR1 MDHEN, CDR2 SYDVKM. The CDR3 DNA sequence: TGTGCCAGTACAGGGCTGAATCAGCCCCAGCATTTT. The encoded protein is CASTGLNQPQHF.

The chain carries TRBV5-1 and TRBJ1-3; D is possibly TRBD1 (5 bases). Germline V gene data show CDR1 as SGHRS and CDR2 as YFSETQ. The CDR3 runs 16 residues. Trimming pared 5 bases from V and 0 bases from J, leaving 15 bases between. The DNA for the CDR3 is TGCGCCAGCAGTTGGGGGACTCCTGACTCTGGAAACACCATATATTTT. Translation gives CASSWGTPDSGNTIYF.

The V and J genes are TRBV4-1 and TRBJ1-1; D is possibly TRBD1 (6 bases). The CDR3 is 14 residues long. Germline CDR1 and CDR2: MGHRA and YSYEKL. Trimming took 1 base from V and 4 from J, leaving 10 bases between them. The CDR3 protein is CASSQAGVGTEAFF. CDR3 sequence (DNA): TGCGCCAGCAGCCAAGCAGGGGTGGGCACTGAAGCTTTCTTT.

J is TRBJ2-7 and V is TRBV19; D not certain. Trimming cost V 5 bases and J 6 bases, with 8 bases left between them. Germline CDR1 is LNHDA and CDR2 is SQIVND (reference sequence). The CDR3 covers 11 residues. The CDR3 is CASSENFEQYF. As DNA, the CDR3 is TGTGCCAGTAGTGAAAACTTCGAGCAGTACTTC.

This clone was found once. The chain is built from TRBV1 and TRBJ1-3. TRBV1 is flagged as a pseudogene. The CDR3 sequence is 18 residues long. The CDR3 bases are TGCACCAGCAGCCAAGAAGAGTCTTCGGGGGGCACTGGAAACACCATATATTTT. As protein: CTSSQEESSGGTGNTIYF.

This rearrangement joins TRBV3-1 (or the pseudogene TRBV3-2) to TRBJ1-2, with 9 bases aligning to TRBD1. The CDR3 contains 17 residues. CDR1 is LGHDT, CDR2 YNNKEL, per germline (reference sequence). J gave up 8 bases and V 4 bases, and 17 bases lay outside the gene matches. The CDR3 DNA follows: TGTGCCAGCAGCCGAGAGCTCGGACAGGGGCTAAAAGGAGGCTACACCTTC. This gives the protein CASSRELGQGLKGGYTF.

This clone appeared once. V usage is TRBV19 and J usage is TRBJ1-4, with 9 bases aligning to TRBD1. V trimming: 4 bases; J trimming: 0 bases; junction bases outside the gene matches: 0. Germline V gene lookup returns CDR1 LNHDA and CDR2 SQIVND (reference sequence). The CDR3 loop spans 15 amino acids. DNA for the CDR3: TGTGCCAGTAGTAGGACAGGGGCAACTAATGAAAAACTGTTTTTT. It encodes CASSRTGATNEKLFF.

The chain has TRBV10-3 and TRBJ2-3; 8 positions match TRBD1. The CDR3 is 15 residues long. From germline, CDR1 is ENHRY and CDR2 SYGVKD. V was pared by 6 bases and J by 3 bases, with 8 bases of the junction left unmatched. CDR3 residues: CAIRLDREGTDTQYF. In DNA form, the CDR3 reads TGTGCCATCAGATTGGACAGGGAAGGAACAGATACGCAGTATTTT.

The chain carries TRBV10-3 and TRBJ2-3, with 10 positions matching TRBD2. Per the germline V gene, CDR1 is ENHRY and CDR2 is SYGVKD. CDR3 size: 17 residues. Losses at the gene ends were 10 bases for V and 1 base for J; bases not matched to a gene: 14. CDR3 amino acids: CATQIGISGGGTDTQYF. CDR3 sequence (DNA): TGTGCCACCCAGATCGGCATCAGCGGGGGGGGCACAGATACGCAGTATTTT.